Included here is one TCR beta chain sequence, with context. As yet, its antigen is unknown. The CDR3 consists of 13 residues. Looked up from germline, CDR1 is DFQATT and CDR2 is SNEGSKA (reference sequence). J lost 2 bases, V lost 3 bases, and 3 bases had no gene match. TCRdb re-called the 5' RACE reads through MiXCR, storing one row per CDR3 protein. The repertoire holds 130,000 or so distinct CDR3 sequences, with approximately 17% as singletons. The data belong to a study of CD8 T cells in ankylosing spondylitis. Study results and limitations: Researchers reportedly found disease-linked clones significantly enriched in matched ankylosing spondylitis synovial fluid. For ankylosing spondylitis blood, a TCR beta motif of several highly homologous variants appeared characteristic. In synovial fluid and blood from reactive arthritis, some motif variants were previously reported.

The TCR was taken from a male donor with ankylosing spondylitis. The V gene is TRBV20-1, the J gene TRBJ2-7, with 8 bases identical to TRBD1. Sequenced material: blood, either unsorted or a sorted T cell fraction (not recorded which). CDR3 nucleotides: TGCAGTGCTAGGGACAGGGTGGCCTACGAGCAGTACTTC. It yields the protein CSARDRVAYEQYF.